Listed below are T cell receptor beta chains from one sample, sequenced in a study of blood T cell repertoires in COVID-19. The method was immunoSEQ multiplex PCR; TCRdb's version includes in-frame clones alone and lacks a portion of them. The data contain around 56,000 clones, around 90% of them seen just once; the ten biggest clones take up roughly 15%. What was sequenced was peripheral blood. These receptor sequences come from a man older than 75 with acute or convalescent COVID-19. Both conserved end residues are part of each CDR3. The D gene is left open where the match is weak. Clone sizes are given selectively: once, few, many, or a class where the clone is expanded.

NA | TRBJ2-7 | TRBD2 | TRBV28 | TGTGCCAGCAGTTTATGGTCGCGGGGGGGCCAGTACGAGCAGTACTTC | CASSLWSRGGQYEQYF
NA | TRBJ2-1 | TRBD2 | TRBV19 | TGTGCCAGTAGTCTCCTAGGGAGCGGGGTCGGACAGTTCTTC | CASSLLGSGVGQFF
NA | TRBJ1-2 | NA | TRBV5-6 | TGTGCCAGCAGTACGGGGGAGGGCTATGGCTACACCTTC | CASSTGEGYGYTF
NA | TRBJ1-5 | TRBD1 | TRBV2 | TGTGCCAGCAGTGTCCGACAGGGTAACCAGCCCCAGCATTTT | CASSVRQGNQPQHF
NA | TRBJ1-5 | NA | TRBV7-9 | TGTGCCAGCAGCCTCGAGAATCAGCCCCAGCATTTT | CASSLENQPQHF
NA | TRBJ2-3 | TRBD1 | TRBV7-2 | TGTGCCAGCAGCTTAGCCGGGACAGGGTTTTCAGATACGCAGTATTTT | CASSLAGTGFSDTQYF
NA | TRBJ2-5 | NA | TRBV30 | TGTGCCTGGAGTGTATCGGGTCAGACCCAGTACTTC | CAWSVSGQTQYF
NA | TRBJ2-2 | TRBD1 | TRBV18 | TGTGCCAGCTCACCAGGGACAGGGAACACCGGGGAGCTGTTTTTT | CASSPGTGNTGELFF
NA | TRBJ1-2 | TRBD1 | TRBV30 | TGTGCCTGGAGTACGGGGACAGGCAGGGACTATGGCTACACCTTC | CAWSTGTGRDYGYTF
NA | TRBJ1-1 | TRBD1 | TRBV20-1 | TGCAGTGCTACTGAGACAGGGGGCTTGGGTACTGAAGCTTTCTTT | CSATETGGLGTEAFF
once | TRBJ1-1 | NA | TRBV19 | TGTGCCAGTAGTATGGGGGCCGGGAACACTGAAGCTTTCTTT | CASSMGAGNTEAFF
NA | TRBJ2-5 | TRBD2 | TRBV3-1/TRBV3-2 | TGTGCCAGCAGCCTAGCGGGGGCTAACCAAGAGACCCAGTACTTC | CASSLAGANQETQYF
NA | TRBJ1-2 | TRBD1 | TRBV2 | TGTGCCAGCAGGGGGGACAGCCATGGCTACACCTTC | CASRGDSHGYTF
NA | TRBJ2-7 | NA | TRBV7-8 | TGTGCCAGCAGCCAAGGGCGGGTCGGCTCCTACGAGCAGTACTTC | CASSQGRVGSYEQYF
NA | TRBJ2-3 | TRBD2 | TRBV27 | TGTGCCAGCAGGCATCCTAGCGGGGGCACAGATACGCAGTATTTT | CASRHPSGGTDTQYF
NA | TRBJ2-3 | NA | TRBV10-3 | TGTGCCACCCTAGCCACCTCTGTGCAAGATACGCAGTATTTT | CATLATSVQDTQYF
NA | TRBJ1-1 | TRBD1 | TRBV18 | TGTGCCAGCTCACCCGGGACAGGGGATTTCAGGGAAGCTTTCTTT | CASSPGTGDFREAFF
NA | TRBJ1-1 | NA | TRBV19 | TGTGCCAGTAGTCAGGGAAGCCCGAACACTGAAGCTTTCTTT | CASSQGSPNTEAFF
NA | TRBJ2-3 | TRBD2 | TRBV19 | TGTGCCACACTAGCGGGGGGCAGCACAGATACGCAGTATTTT | CATLAGGSTDTQYF
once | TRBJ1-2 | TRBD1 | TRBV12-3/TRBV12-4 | TGTGCCAGCAGTTCCCAGGGGGCGCCTGGCTACACCTTC | CASSSQGAPGYTF
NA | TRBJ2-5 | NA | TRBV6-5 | TGTGCCAGCAGTTACGACGAGGCATCGACCCAGTACTTC | CASSYDEASTQYF
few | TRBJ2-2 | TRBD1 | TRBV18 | TGTGCCAGCTCACCACCGTTGGGACAGGGTAGGCCCGGGGAGCTGTTTTTT | CASSPPLGQGRPGELFF
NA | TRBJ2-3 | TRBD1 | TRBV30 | TGTGCCTGGAGTAAGGGACAGGGGGTTTTGGGTTTT | CAWSKGQGVLGF
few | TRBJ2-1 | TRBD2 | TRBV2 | TGTGCCAGCAGTCCGCGGGGGATAACCTACAATGAGCAGTTCTTC | CASSPRGITYNEQFF
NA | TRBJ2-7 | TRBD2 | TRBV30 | TGTGCCTGGGGGACTAGCGGGGGGCCTTGGGAGCAGTACTTC | CAWGTSGGPWEQYF
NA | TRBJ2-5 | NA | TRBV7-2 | TGTGCCAGCAGCCCCGTCCCCACTAGTATCGGGACCCAGTACTTC | CASSPVPTSIGTQYF
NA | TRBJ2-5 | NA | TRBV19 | TGTGCCAGTAGTATAACTAAGGACAGTTCGGCCCAGTACTTC | CASSITKDSSAQYF
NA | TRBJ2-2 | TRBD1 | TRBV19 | TGTGCCAGTAGTATATCGGGACAGGTTAACACCGGGGAGCTGTTTTTT | CASSISGQVNTGELFF
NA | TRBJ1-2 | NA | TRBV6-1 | TGTGCCAGCAGTGAATATCGGGCGATGAGGGATGGCTACACCTTC | CASSEYRAMRDGYTF
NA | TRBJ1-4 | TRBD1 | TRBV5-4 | TGTGCCAGCAGCTTGGGGGGACAGTTGAATGAAAAACTGTTTTTT | CASSLGGQLNEKLFF
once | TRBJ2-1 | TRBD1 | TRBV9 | TGTGCCAGCAGCCCCCAGTCCGGGACAGCCAAATTTGGGCAGTTCTTC | CASSPQSGTAKFGQFF
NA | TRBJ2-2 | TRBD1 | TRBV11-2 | TGTGCCAGCAGCTTACCGGACAGGGGTGTCGGGGAGCTGTTTTTT | CASSLPDRGVGELFF